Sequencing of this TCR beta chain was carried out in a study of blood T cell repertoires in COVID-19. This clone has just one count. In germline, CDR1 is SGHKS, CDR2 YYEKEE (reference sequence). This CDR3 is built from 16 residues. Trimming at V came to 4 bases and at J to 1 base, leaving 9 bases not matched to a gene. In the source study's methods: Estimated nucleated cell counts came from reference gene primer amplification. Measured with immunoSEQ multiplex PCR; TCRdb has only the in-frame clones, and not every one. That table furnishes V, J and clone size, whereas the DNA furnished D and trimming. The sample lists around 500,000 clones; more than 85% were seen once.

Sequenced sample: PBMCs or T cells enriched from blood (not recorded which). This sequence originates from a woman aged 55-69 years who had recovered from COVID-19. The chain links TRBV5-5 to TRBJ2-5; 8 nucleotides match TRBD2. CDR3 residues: CASSKKGLGLQETQYF. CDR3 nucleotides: TGTGCCAGCAGCAAGAAGGGACTAGGACTCCAAGAGACCCAGTACTTC. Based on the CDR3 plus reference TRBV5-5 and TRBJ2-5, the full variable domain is DAGVTQSPTHLIKTRGQQVTLRCSPISGHKSVSWYQQVLGQGPQFIFQYYEKEERGRGNFPDRFSARQFPNYSSELNVNALLLGDSALYLCASSKKGLGLQETQYFGPGTRLLVL.